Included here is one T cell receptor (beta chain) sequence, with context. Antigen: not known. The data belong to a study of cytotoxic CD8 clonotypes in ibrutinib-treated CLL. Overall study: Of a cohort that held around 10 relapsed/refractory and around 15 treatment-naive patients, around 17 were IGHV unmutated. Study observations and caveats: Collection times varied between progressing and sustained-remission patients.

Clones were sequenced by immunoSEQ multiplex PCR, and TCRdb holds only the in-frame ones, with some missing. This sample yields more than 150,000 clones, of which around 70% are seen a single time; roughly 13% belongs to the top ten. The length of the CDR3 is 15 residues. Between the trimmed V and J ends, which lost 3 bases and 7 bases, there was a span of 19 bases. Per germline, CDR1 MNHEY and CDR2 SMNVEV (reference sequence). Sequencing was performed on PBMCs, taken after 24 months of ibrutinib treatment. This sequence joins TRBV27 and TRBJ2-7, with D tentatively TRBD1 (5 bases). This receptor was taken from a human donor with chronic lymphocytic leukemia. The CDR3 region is CASSLIGREPLEQYF. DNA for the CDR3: TGTGCCAGCAGTTTGATAGGCAGGGAACCTCTAGAGCAGTACTTC.